The clone carrying this TCR beta chain appeared a few times. This sample stems from a study of CD8+CD57+ T cells in acquired aplastic anemia. CDR3 size: 15 residues. Germline trimming cut 5 bases from V and 3 bases from J; bases unmatched to any gene: 8. Per germline, CDR1 SGHTA and CDR2 FQGTGA. TCR beta VDJ and CDR3 profiling used genomic DNA as template. Each CDR3 protein is one row after TCRdb ran MiXCR on the reads. The profile covers hundreds of thousands of distinct CDR3 sequences, with about two thirds appearing a single time and 4% taken by the ten largest. Material for sequencing was sorted CD4+, CD8+, or CD8+CD57+ T cells (not recorded which) from PBMCs. The J gene is TRBJ2-7, the V gene TRBV7-3; 9 bases agree with TRBD1. The origin of this receptor is a human donor in good health, serving as a control. CDR3 in amino acids: CASSPTGGDFYEQYF. CDR3 nucleotide sequence: TGTGCCAGCAGCCCAACAGGGGGCGACTTCTACGAGCAGTACTTC.